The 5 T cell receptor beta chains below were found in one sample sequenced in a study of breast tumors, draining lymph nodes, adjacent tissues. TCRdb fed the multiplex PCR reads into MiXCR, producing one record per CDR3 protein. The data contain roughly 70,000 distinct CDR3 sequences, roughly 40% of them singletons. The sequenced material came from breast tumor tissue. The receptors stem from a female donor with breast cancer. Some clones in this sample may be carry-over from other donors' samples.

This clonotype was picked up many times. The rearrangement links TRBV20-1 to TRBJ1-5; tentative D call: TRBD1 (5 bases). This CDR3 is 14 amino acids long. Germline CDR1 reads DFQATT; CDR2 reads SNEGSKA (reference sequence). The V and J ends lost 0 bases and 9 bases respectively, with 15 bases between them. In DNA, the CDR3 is TGCAGTGCTAGAGATGATTGGGACCCCAGGCCCCAGCATTTT. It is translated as CSARDDWDPRPQHF.

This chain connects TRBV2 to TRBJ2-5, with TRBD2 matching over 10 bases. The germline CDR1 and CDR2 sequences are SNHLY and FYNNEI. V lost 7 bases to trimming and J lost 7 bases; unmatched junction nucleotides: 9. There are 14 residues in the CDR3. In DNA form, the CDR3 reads TGTGCCAGCACTCAACCCCGACTAGCGGGGACCCAGTACTTC. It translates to CASTQPRLAGTQYF.

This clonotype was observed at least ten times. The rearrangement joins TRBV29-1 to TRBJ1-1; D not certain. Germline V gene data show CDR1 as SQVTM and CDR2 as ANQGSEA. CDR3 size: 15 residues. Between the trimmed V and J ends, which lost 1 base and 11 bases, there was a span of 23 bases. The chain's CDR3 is CSVEGEGLEPFSAFF. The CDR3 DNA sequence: TGCAGCGTTGAAGGAGAAGGGTTGGAGCCCTTCAGTGCTTTCTTT. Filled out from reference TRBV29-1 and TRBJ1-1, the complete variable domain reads SAVISQKPSRDICQRGTSLTIQCQVDSQVTMMFWYRQQPGQSLTLIATANQGSEATYESGFVIDKFPISRPNLTFSTLTVSNMSPEDSSIYLCSVEGEGLEPFSAFFGQGTRLTVV.

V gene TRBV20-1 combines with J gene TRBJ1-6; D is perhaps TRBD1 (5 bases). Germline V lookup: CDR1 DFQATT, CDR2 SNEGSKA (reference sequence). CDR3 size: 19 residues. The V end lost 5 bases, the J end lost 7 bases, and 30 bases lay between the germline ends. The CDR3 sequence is CSAFSSSSGSHYRNSPLHF. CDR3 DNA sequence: TGCAGTGCTTTCTCCTCTTCTAGCGGGAGTCACTACAGGAATTCACCCCTCCACTTT.

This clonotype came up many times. CDR3 sequence: CASNSKGGSSTYEQYF. CDR3 nucleotide sequence: TGTGCCAGTAACTCAAAGGGGGGCAGTTCTACCTACGAGCAGTACTTC. The V gene is TRBV19, the J gene TRBJ2-7, with D possibly called TRBD1 or TRBD2 (6 bases each). Germline values: CDR1 LNHDA, CDR2 SQIVND (reference sequence). Trimming removed 7 bases at V and 2 bases at J, with 21 bases between. The CDR3 spans 16 residues.